Listed here are 5 T cell receptor beta chains from one sample, sequenced in a study of shared clonotypes between healthy human individuals. Positive CCR7 selection of CD45RO-negative cells yielded the naive CD8 cells, and terminally differentiated effector memory CD45RA+ cells were excluded. TCRdb's table, derived via immunoSEQ multiplex PCR, lists solely in-frame clones and lacks some. The sample contains hundreds of thousands of clones, approximately 96% of which appear only once. The specimen was naive CD8+ T cells sorted from blood. These TCRs come from a woman in her 30s in good health.

The chain has TRBV6-6 and TRBJ1-4; the D gene is possibly TRBD1 (6 bases). Between the trimmed V and J ends, which lost 5 bases and 5 bases, there was a span of 15 bases. The CDR3 is 15 amino acids. Germline-derived CDR1 and CDR2 are MNHNY and SVGAGI (reference sequence). CDR3 protein: CASSPEGERNEKLFF. The CDR3 nucleotides are TGTGCCAGCAGTCCCGAGGGGGAAAGAAATGAAAAACTGTTTTTT.

This clone appeared once. The V call is TRBV7-9, the J call TRBJ2-7, with D perhaps TRBD1 (5 bases). Germline V gene data show CDR1 as SEHNR and CDR2 as FQNEAQ (reference sequence). CDR3 length equals 17 residues. V was shortened by 10 bases and J by 0 bases, with 25 bases between the two germline ends. The CDR3, as DNA: TGTGCCACCTCAACACTCCCGACAGACTCCCTCTCCTACGAGCAGTACTTC. This gives the protein CATSTLPTDSLSYEQYF.

This CDR3 reads CASSPRTGLGVNYGYTF. As DNA, the CDR3 is TGTGCCAGCAGCCCCCGGACAGGGCTTGGGGTAAACTATGGCTACACCTTC. This rearrangement joins TRBV11-2 to TRBJ1-2, with 8 bases matching TRBD1. The CDR3 length is 17 residues. V lost 5 bases to trimming and J lost 2 bases; unmatched junction nucleotides: 13. The germline gives CDR1 SGHAT, CDR2 FQNNGV.

The chain uses TRBV5-6 and TRBJ1-1; TRBD1 matches 9 bases. This CDR3 spans 14 amino acids. The germline CDR1 and CDR2 sequences are SGHDT and YYEEEE. V shed 2 bases, J shed 7 bases, and the junction held 6 bases outside the gene matches. The CDR3 loop reads CASSFGTGTVEAFF. The CDR3, as DNA: TGTGCCAGCAGCTTTGGGACAGGGACGGTTGAAGCTTTCTTT. Full variable domain (remainder filled in from reference TRBV5-6 and TRBJ1-1): DAGVTQSPTHLIKTRGQQVTLRCSPKSGHDTVSWYQQALGQGPQFIFQYYEEEERQRGNFPDRFSGHQFPNYSSELNVNALLLGDSALYLCASSFGTGTVEAFFGQGTRLTVV.

V and J are TRBV27 and TRBJ2-2; 12 positions match TRBD2. The ends lost 5 bases at V and 4 bases at J; junction bases unmatched: 11. Germline V CDR1 and CDR2: MNHEY, SMNVEV (reference sequence). The CDR3 contains 18 residues. The CDR3 sequence is CASSPRLAGERGTGELFF. Here the CDR3 DNA reads TGTGCCAGCAGTCCGCGACTAGCGGGAGAGCGGGGCACCGGGGAGCTGTTTTTT.